This is a list of T cell receptor beta chains from one sample in a study of PD-1 blockade in classical Hodgkin lymphoma. Sequencing was performed with immunoSEQ multiplex PCR; in TCRdb, only in-frame clones are kept and a portion is missing. Among more than 25,000 clones listed, 88% were seen once. Source: CD8+ T cells from blood, taken at baseline. These receptors originate from a human donor with classical Hodgkin lymphoma. CDR3s include the opening cysteine and the closing phenylalanine or tryptophan.

V: TRBV11-3; J: TRBJ2-1; CDR3: CASSLARYNEQFF
V: TRBV6-5; J: TRBJ1-1; CDR3: CASSNSDRRNTEAFF
V: TRBV7-9; J: TRBJ2-7; CDR3: CASSSETRSWDEQYF
V: TRBV5-6; J: TRBJ1-2; CDR3: CASSYPTGDLGYGYTF
V: TRBV19; J: TRBJ2-7; CDR3: CASSMRGGTPKDEQYF
V: TRBV7-6; J: TRBJ2-7; CDR3: CASSLGPGGYEQYF
V: TRBV14; J: TRBJ1-1; CDR3: CASSQLTESEAFF
V: TRBV5-1; J: TRBJ2-7; CDR3: CASSASYEQYF
V: TRBV7-6; J: TRBJ2-5; CDR3: CASSLGAPGFQETQYF
V: TRBV11-2; J: TRBJ2-1; CDR3: CASSEWTSNDEQFF
V: TRBV2; J: TRBJ2-7; CDR3: CATGTGRYEQYF
V: TRBV25-1; J: TRBJ1-1; CDR3: CASSFMDGTAFF
V: TRBV4-1; J: TRBJ1-1; CDR3: CASSSRDRLNTEAFF
V: TRBV29-1; J: TRBJ2-1; CDR3: CSEMTGSSYNEQFF
V: TRBV5-4; J: TRBJ1-2; CDR3: CASSFLGRGTF
V: TRBV7-5; J: TRBJ2-1; CDR3: CVRSPTRSGSRDEQFF
V: TRBV5-1; J: TRBJ1-1; CDR3: CASTYREEAFF
V: TRBV2; J: TRBJ2-7; CDR3: CASAFRDRGYEQYF
V: TRBV19; J: TRBJ2-7; CDR3: CASSISASGSYEQYF
V: TRBV7-6; J: TRBJ2-5; CDR3: CATAYRGGGGPRETQYF